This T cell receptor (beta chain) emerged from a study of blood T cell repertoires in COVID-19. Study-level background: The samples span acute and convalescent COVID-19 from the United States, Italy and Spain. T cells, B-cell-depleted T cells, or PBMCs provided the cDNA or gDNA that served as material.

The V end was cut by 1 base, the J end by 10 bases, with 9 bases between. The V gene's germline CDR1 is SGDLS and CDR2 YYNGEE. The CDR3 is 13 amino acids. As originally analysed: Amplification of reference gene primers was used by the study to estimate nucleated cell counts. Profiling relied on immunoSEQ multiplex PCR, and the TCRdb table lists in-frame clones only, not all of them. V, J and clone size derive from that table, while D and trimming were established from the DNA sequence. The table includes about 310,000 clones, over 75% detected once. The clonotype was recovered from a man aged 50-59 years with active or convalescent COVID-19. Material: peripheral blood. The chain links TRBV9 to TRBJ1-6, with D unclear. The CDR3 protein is CASSVMHSSPLHF. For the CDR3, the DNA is TGTGCCAGCAGCGTAATGCACAGCTCACCCCTCCACTTT.